Below, one T cell receptor beta chain is given with its context. Its target antigen remains unknown. Base qualities are not provided; no much larger clone lies one nucleotide away. Each collaborating institution followed its own protocols to collect whole blood in K2EDTA tubes. For TCRbeta analysis, collaborator samples were shipped as frozen whole blood, as isolated PBMCs, or as DNA extracted from either sample type. The germline V gene specifies ENHRY as CDR1 and SYGVKD as CDR2. V and J are truncated by 4 bases and 0 bases respectively, leaving an intervening sequence of 10 bases. Counted from cysteine to phenylalanine, this CDR3 has 15 amino acids. Of the read, only the CDR3 DNA is kept; its 45 bases are in frame from base 1. The immunoSEQ Assay, a bias-controlled multiplex PCR, was used to amplify TCRbeta CDR3 regions from genomic DNA. Under the source paper's analysis protocol: The number of nucleated cells in each sample was estimated from the amplification of reference gene primers within the assay. Sequence reads were collapsed and filtered to measure the absolute abundance of every unique TCRbeta CDR3 rearrangement. For each sample, productive Simpson clonality was calculated as the square root of Simpson's diversity index over productive rearrangements. This immuneACCESS table, as held by TCRdb, lists in-frame sequences with V and J called but not all clones. Of the missing ones, under half trace to an unresolved V gene in checked studies; the others have no known cause. V and J calls and clone size are copied from that table; D and trimming were computed from the DNA. The sample has 210,000 or so clones on record, about nine tenths of them singletons. Around 4.5% of the sample goes to the ten largest clones.

The sample originates from a study of blood T cell repertoires in COVID-19 (dated by TCRdb to 2020 to 2021). In the study overall: Collaborator samples came from the United States, Italy and Spain and covered acute and convalescent phases of COVID-19. Where available, HLA class I and class II types were obtained from metadata supplied by the sample provider rather than from assay-based typing. The material from the prospective study consisted of cDNA or gDNA derived from T cells, B-cell-depleted T cells, or PBMCs. The samples were drawn from the first 160 participants of the ongoing ImmuneRACE study and from some 1,300 subjects provided by 6 global collaborators. The dataset comprised deeply sampled blood TCRbeta repertoires from subjects exposed to, actively infected with, or recovered from COVID-19. A de-identified subject ID, COVID-19 status, age in years and sex were almost always included in the sample metadata. The repertoires were released in a freely available public database meant as a resource for research on the immune response to SARS-CoV-2. General conclusions and limits of the study: The amount of clinical and demographic metadata varied by source and participant and was provided uncurated.

In this chain, TRBV10-3 is recombined with TRBJ1-5; TRBD1 is a possible D gene, resting on 6 matching bases. Sequencing was done on a sample of peripheral blood. This sequence originates from a man aged 50 or older with acute or convalescent COVID-19. The CDR3 amino acid sequence is: CAISAGAYSNQPQHF. Here is the DNA: TGTGCCATCAGTGCAGGGGCTTATAGCAATCAGCCCCAGCATTTT.